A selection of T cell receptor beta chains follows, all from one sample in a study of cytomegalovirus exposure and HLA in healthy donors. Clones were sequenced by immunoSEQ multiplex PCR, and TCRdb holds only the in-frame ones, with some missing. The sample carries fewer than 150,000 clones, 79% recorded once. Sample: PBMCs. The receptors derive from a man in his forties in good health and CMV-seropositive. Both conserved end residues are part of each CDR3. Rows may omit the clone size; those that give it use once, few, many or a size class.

CDR3 protein: CASSQGPGSSEQYF; V gene: TRBV4-1; clone size: NA; J gene: TRBJ2-7
CDR3 protein: CASSRLEGQTEAFF; V gene: TRBV4-1; clone size: NA; J gene: TRBJ1-1
CDR3 protein: CASSDRGPRQPQHF; V gene: TRBV25-1; clone size: few; J gene: TRBJ1-5
CDR3 protein: CASSPYGLAGAGDTQYF; V gene: TRBV18; clone size: NA; J gene: TRBJ2-3
CDR3 protein: CASRRQGEGGTEAFF; V gene: TRBV6-1; clone size: NA; J gene: TRBJ1-1
CDR3 protein: CAIEQTSNYGYTF; V gene: TRBV10-3; clone size: NA; J gene: TRBJ1-2
CDR3 protein: CASSEGLAQYEQYF; V gene: TRBV5-1; clone size: once; J gene: TRBJ2-7
CDR3 protein: CASRSTDSYEQYF; V gene: TRBV6-1; clone size: NA; J gene: TRBJ2-7
CDR3 protein: CASSVTSGSNEQYF; V gene: TRBV6-4; clone size: NA; J gene: TRBJ2-7
CDR3 protein: CSVSEAGGSDTQYF; V gene: TRBV29-1; clone size: NA; J gene: TRBJ2-3
CDR3 protein: CASSPGQGVNQPQHF; V gene: TRBV5-4; clone size: NA; J gene: TRBJ1-5
CDR3 protein: CASSPGLPYGYTF; V gene: TRBV19; clone size: NA; J gene: TRBJ1-2
CDR3 protein: CASSQTAVGTDTQYF; V gene: TRBV6-5; clone size: NA; J gene: TRBJ2-3
CDR3 protein: CASGDRGSKSYEQYF; V gene: TRBV28; clone size: few; J gene: TRBJ2-7
CDR3 protein: CASSPPGLSSRQHF; V gene: TRBV19; clone size: NA; J gene: TRBJ1-5
CDR3 protein: CASSLGTGGGEAFF; V gene: TRBV28; clone size: NA; J gene: TRBJ1-1
CDR3 protein: CASSGARQGAISGANVLTF; V gene: TRBV5-5; clone size: NA; J gene: TRBJ2-6